Included here is one T cell receptor beta chain sequence, with context. Antigen specificity is unknown. Germline V gene sequence: CDR1 SGHDT, CDR2 YYEEEE. The length of the CDR3 is 16 residues. The V gene end was trimmed by 4 bases and the J gene end by 0 bases; junction bases not matched to a gene: 8. This record belongs to a study of shared clonotypes between healthy human individuals. Study summary: CD4 naive and CD4 memory each took three plates per donor, while CD8 naive took two and CD8 memory one. Study-wide findings and caveats: Four donors showed sharing of about 4.6% of naive CD4 clonotypes. Memory subsets generally showed smaller estimated richness than naive subsets did.

Some clones are missing from TCRdb's copy, which holds only in-frame ones; the method was immunoSEQ multiplex PCR. This sample has 2.5 million or so clones, with around nine tenths found just once. The chain carries TRBV5-6 and TRBJ2-3, with 7 bases matching TRBD1. The specimen sequenced was naive CD4+ T cells sorted from blood. Noted subset: CD45RA+ positively selected. The receptor was derived from a man in his late teens or twenties in good health. DNA of the CDR3: TGTGCCAGCAGCCCCCGGACAGGAGCTAGCACAGATACGCAGTATTTT. Translating gives CASSPRTGASTDTQYF.